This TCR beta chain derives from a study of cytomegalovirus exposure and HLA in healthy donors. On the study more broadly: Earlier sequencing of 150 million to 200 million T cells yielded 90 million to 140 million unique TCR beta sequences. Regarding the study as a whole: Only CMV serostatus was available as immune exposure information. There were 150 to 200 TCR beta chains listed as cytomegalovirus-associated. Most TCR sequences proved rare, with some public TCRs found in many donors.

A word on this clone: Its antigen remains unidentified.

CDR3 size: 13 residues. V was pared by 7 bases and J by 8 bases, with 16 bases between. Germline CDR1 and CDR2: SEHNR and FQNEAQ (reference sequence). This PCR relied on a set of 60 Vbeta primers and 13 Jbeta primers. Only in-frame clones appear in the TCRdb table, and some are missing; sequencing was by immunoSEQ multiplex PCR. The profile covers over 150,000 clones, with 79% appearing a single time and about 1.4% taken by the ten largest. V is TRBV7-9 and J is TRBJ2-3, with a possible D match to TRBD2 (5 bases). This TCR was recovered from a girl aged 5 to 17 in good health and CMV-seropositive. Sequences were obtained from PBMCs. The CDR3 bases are TGTGCCAGCACAACTCACGGGGTCGGTACGCAGTATTTT. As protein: CASTTHGVGTQYF.